The TCR beta chain under discussion was sequenced for a study of OX40 agonist ivuxolimab in advanced cancers. Patients were excluded for autoimmune disease history or systemic immunosuppression. V was pared by 5 bases and J by 5 bases, with 12 bases between. Germline V CDR1 and CDR2: KGHSH, LQKENI. CDR3 length: 13 amino acids. TCRdb's copy holds only in-frame clones and misses some; the assay was immunoSEQ multiplex PCR. This table has more than 75,000 clones, roughly 88% appearing once. On this clone itself: Its antigen remains unidentified.

Regarding the study as a whole: At 0.1 to 3.0 mg/kg and by week 6, clonal expansion occurred in CD4+ and CD8+ blood T cells. There were, on average, more expanded clones in CD8+ T cells than in CD4+.

The V gene is TRBV18, the J gene TRBJ2-5; the D gene could be TRBD1 or TRBD2 (6 bases each). The sequence came from an adult with an advanced solid tumor such as melanoma, head and neck, liver or kidney cancer. The source material was CD4+ or CD8+ T cells sorted from blood, sampled in a trial of the OX40 agonist ivuxolimab. In DNA, the CDR3 is TGTGCCAGCTCATTGGGGGGCTCGGAGACCCAGTACTTC. This gives the protein CASSLGGSETQYF. Drawing the rest from reference TRBV18 and TRBJ2-5, the complete variable domain is NAGVMQNPRHLVRRRGQEARLRCSPMKGHSHVYWYRQLPEEGLKFMVYLQKENIIDESGMPKERFSAEFPKEGPSILRIQQVVRGDSAAYFCASSLGGSETQYFGPGTRLLVL.